The clone carrying this TCR beta chain was observed a few times. The junction shows a germline mismatch at one end, possibly a read error. CDR3 size: 14 residues. Per germline, CDR1 MDHEN and CDR2 SYDVKM. In TCRdb, the RACE reads were re-called with MiXCR into one record per CDR3 protein. The sample has some 200,000 distinct CDR3 sequences, about 31% seen once. The sample is drawn from a study of human T cells and chemical hapten exposure. Turning to the study itself: Doses of diphenylcyclopropenone went to the patients' scalps weekly throughout the approximately 22-week study.

The time point here: pre-sensitization, week 0. Stated treatment: therapeutic diphenylcyclopropenone sensitization with weekly scalp DPC. Unfractionated whole blood served as the source for total RNA extraction. This TCR derives from a young woman with alopecia areata. Some clones in this sample may be carry-over from other donors' samples. The chain joins TRBV28 to TRBJ1-2; a weak D match, TRBD1 (6 bases). The starting material was whole blood, obtained in connection with sensitization to the hapten diphenylcyclopropenone (DPC). The CDR3 DNA sequence: TGTGCCATCAGTCCCGACAGGCCTGCCTATGGCTACACCTTC. Its translation is CAISPDRPAYGYTF.